Detailed here is one T cell receptor beta chain. Cohort assignment relied on participant-reported clinical history. The record originates from a study of blood T cell repertoires in COVID-19. Study-level background: The analysed material was cDNA or gDNA that came from T cells, B-cell-depleted T cells, or PBMCs.

Per the original methods: Amplification of reference gene primers provided the estimated nucleated cell counts. TCRdb's copy holds only in-frame clones and misses some; the assay was immunoSEQ multiplex PCR. The V and J calls and clone size come from that table; D and trimming were worked out from the DNA. The data hold roughly 280,000 clones, with about 90% observed a single time. Sequencing was done on a sample of PBMCs or T cells enriched from blood (not recorded which). This receptor was obtained from a woman under 40 with acute COVID-19.

The DNA for the CDR3 is TGTGCCAGCAGTCTCCGGGACAGAGCCCAAGAGACCCAGTACTTC. Amino acid sequence: CASSLRDRAQETQYF. The gene calls are TRBV27 and TRBJ2-5; 7 bases are shared with TRBD1. The CDR3 is made up of 15 amino acids. V trimming: 5 bases; J trimming: 1 base; junction bases outside the gene matches: 7. Germline CDR1 reads MNHEY; CDR2 reads SMNVEV (reference sequence).